Given below is one TCR beta chain in context. This sample stems from a study of blood T cell repertoires in COVID-19. Study in general: PBMCs, B-cell-depleted T cells, or T cells were the source of the cDNA or gDNA that made up the material.

CDR1 and CDR2 (germline): LGHDT, YNNKEL (reference sequence). This CDR3 contains 11 residues. V was shortened by 9 bases and J by 8 bases, with 12 bases between the two germline ends. Study processing details: For nucleated cells, counts were estimated from reference gene primer amplification. Using immunoSEQ multiplex PCR, the repertoire was profiled, and TCRdb retains in-frame clones only, with some absent. Clone size and V and J calls were adopted from that table, with D and trimming inferred from the DNA. Of a few hundred thousand clones listed, 87% are singletons. The chain recombines TRBV3-1 (or the pseudogene TRBV3-2) with TRBJ2-3, with a possible D match to TRBD2 (6 bases). Sequenced input: peripheral blood. The receptor was isolated from a man aged 55 to 70 who had recovered from COVID-19. The CDR3 coding sequence is TGTGCCAGTGGGGCGGGGATTACGCAGTATTTT. Amino acids: CASGAGITQYF.